These 8 T cell receptor beta chains share one sample of origin, sequenced in a study of identical twins. In TCRdb, the 5' RACE reads were re-called with MiXCR into one record per CDR3 protein. The sample has approximately 700,000 distinct CDR3 sequences, 15% to 20% seen once. These same records also appear under a second study, on T cells expressing NK-cell markers.

The sequencing sample was made of PBMCs. Receptors were obtained from a woman under 30 in good health.

This chain joins TRBV7-6 and TRBJ2-1; the match to TRBD2 covers 7 bases. V shed 6 bases and J 8 bases; nucleotides not matched to a gene: 7. The germline V gene has CDR1 SGHVS and CDR2 FNYEAQ. This CDR3 comprises 13 residues. This CDR3 is CASSPTSVHEQFF. CDR3 bases: TGTGCCAGCAGTCCAACTAGCGTCCATGAGCAGTTCTTC.

This sequence joins TRBV19 and TRBJ2-7; a weak D match, TRBD1 (6 bases). The CDR3 has 16 residues. Germline V gene lookup returns CDR1 LNHDA and CDR2 SQIVND (reference sequence). V lost 3 bases, J lost 4 bases, and 19 bases lay in between. In nucleotides, the CDR3 is TGTGCCAGTAGTATGAGGGGACACCTATTGCCTTACGAGCAGTACTTC. Residues: CASSMRGHLLPYEQYF.

This clonotype showed up just a few times. The chain is built from TRBV12-3 or TRBV12-4 and TRBJ2-1; D gene uncertain. The CDR3 is made up of 12 amino acids. Trimming removed 8 bases at V and 0 bases at J, with 5 bases between. The chain's CDR3 is CASAYSYNEQFF. The CDR3 DNA reads as TGTGCCAGCGCCTACTCCTACAATGAGCAGTTCTTC.

This chain joins TRBV20-1 and TRBJ1-1; D gene unclear. Per germline, CDR1 DFQATT and CDR2 SNEGSKA (reference sequence). The CDR3 loop spans 13 amino acids. Here the CDR3 reads CGCDSRLSAEAFF. In DNA, the CDR3 is TGCGGATGTGATTCGAGGCTAAGCGCTGAAGCTTTCTTT.

In its sample, this clonotype was seen a few times. The chain carries TRBV3-1 and TRBJ2-1; 9 nucleotides align to TRBD2. The CDR3 consists of 16 residues. Per the germline V gene, CDR1 is LGHDT and CDR2 is YNNKEL (reference sequence). Unmatched junction bases numbered 11, after V lost 2 bases and J lost 9 bases. CDR3 sequence: CASSQPPGGGAFEQFF. The CDR3 nucleotides read TGTGCCAGCAGCCAACCCCCCGGCGGGGGGGCGTTTGAGCAGTTCTTC.

The CDR3 DNA reads TGTGCCAGCGGGGGGGGTCACATCTCCTACGAGCAGTACTTC. Its translation is CASGGGHISYEQYF. The chain links TRBV28 to TRBJ2-7, with 7 bases matching TRBD2. Looked up from germline, CDR1 is MDHEN and CDR2 is SYDVKM. V lost 8 bases, J lost 0 bases, and 7 bases stayed unmatched. CDR3 length: 14 residues. The complete variable domain, with remaining parts taken from reference TRBV28 and TRBJ2-7, reads DVKVTQSSRYLVKRTGEKVFLECVQDMDHENMFWYRQDPGLGLRLIYFSYDVKMKEKGDIPEGYSVSREKKERFSLILESASTNQTSMYLCASGGGHISYEQYFGPGTRLTVT.

This chain links TRBV15 with TRBJ1-1; D unresolved. The CDR3 is 15 residues long. V was clipped by 1 base and J by 3 bases, with 12 bases between them. Per germline, CDR1 LNHNV and CDR2 YYDKDF (reference sequence). Here the CDR3 DNA reads TGTGCCACCAGCAGAGGATATCCGATGGACACTGAAGCTTTCTTT. Translated: CATSRGYPMDTEAFF.

CDR3 in DNA: TGTGCCATCAGTGAGTCGAATGAAAAACTGTTTTTT. This sequence encodes CAISESNEKLFF. The rearrangement links TRBV10-3 to TRBJ1-4; D uncertain. The CDR3 loop spans 12 amino acids. V lost 0 bases to trimming and J lost 5 bases, with 1 base between them. CDR1 is ENHRY, CDR2 SYGVKD, per germline.